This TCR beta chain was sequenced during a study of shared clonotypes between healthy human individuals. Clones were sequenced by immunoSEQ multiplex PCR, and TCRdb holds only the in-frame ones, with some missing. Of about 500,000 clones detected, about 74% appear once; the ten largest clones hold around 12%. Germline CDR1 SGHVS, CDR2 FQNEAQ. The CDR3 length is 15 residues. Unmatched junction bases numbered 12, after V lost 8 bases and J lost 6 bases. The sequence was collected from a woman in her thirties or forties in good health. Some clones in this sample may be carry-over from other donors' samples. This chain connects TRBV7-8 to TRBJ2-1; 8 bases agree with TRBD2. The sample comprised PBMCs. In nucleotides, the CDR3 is TGTGCCAGCTTCGCCGGGAGGGCGGAGTTCAATGAGCAGTTCTTC. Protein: CASFAGRAEFNEQFF.